The rows below give T cell receptor beta chains drawn from one sample of a study of OX40 agonist ivuxolimab in advanced cancers. Clones were sequenced by immunoSEQ multiplex PCR, and TCRdb holds only the in-frame ones, with some missing. Found here are roughly 10,000 clones, over 65% of them singletons; the top ten hold about 26%. The sequenced sample was CD4+ or CD8+ T cells sorted from blood, obtained in a trial of the OX40 agonist ivuxolimab. These receptors were collected from an adult with an advanced solid tumor such as melanoma, head and neck, liver or kidney cancer. Both conserved end residues are part of each CDR3. The order of the fields is J gene, V gene, D gene, clone size, CDR3 protein, CDR3 DNA. A D gene is named only where the DNA matches it firmly. Some rows have no size entry. The others give once, few or many, or a class for an expanded clone.

J gene: TRBJ2-7; V gene: TRBV4-3; D gene: -; clone size: -; CDR3 protein: CASSQDSTTYEQYF; CDR3 DNA: TGCGCCAGCAGCCAAGATTCGACAACCTACGAGCAGTACTTC
J gene: TRBJ2-3; V gene: TRBV6-4; D gene: TRBD2; clone size: medium-sized; CDR3 protein: CASSDSSGGSTDTQYF; CDR3 DNA: TGTGCCAGCAGTGACTCTAGCGGGGGGAGCACAGATACGCAGTATTTT
J gene: TRBJ2-4; V gene: TRBV11-1; D gene: TRBD2; clone size: medium-sized; CDR3 protein: CASSIGTMDTNIQYF; CDR3 DNA: TGTGCCAGCAGCATAGGGACTATGGACACTAACATTCAGTACTTC
J gene: TRBJ1-1; V gene: TRBV7-8; D gene: -; clone size: -; CDR3 protein: CASSFRQANTEAFF; CDR3 DNA: TGTGCCAGCAGCTTCCGACAGGCGAACACTGAAGCTTTCTTT
J gene: TRBJ1-5; V gene: TRBV6-5; D gene: -; clone size: -; CDR3 protein: CASSEVQPNQPQHF; CDR3 DNA: TGTGCCAGCAGTGAAGTACAGCCGAATCAGCCCCAGCATTTT
J gene: TRBJ2-7; V gene: TRBV5-1; D gene: -; clone size: -; CDR3 protein: CASSSRDISYEQYF; CDR3 DNA: TGCGCCAGCAGCTCCCGGGACATCTCCTACGAGCAGTACTTC
J gene: TRBJ2-6; V gene: TRBV6-4; D gene: -; clone size: -; CDR3 protein: CASSDSGAGANVLTF; CDR3 DNA: TGTGCCAGCAGTGACTCGGGCGCTGGGGCCAACGTCCTGACTTTC
J gene: TRBJ1-2; V gene: TRBV5-5; D gene: -; clone size: -; CDR3 protein: CASSLAGLYGYTF; CDR3 DNA: TGTGCCAGCAGCTTGGCAGGACTCTATGGCTACACCTTC
J gene: TRBJ2-5; V gene: TRBV7-2; D gene: -; clone size: -; CDR3 protein: CASSFDLGETQYF; CDR3 DNA: TGTGCCAGCAGCTTTGATCTGGGAGAGACCCAGTACTTC
J gene: TRBJ2-2; V gene: TRBV29-1; D gene: -; clone size: -; CDR3 protein: CSAKPDSTGELFF; CDR3 DNA: TGCAGCGCCAAACCTGACAGCACCGGGGAGCTGTTTTTT
J gene: TRBJ2-1; V gene: TRBV11-2; D gene: TRBD2; clone size: medium-sized; CDR3 protein: CASSFLAGGPGEQFF; CDR3 DNA: TGTGCCAGCAGCTTCTTAGCGGGGGGGCCTGGGGAGCAGTTCTTC
J gene: TRBJ1-6; V gene: TRBV7-6; D gene: TRBD1; clone size: medium-sized; CDR3 protein: CASSPGTGPPNSPLHF; CDR3 DNA: TGTGCCAGCAGCCCCGGGACAGGTCCTCCTAATTCACCCCTCCACTTT
J gene: TRBJ2-7; V gene: TRBV28; D gene: TRBD1; clone size: few; CDR3 protein: CASSQVGQGGEQYF; CDR3 DNA: TGTGCCAGCAGCCAGGTGGGACAGGGGGGCGAGCAGTACTTC
J gene: TRBJ2-2; V gene: TRBV29-1; D gene: -; clone size: -; CDR3 protein: CSVVRATGELFF; CDR3 DNA: TGCAGCGTTGTCAGGGCCACCGGGGAGCTGTTTTTT
J gene: TRBJ2-3; V gene: TRBV7-9; D gene: TRBD1; clone size: few; CDR3 protein: CASSPGTGYSDTQYF; CDR3 DNA: TGTGCCAGCAGCCCCGGGACAGGGTACTCAGATACGCAGTATTTT
J gene: TRBJ1-5; V gene: TRBV6-5; D gene: -; clone size: medium-sized; CDR3 protein: CASSSGGNQPQHF; CDR3 DNA: TGTGCCAGCAGTTCAGGGGGCAATCAGCCCCAGCATTTT
J gene: TRBJ1-2; V gene: TRBV27; D gene: -; clone size: -; CDR3 protein: CASSINRQTYGYTF; CDR3 DNA: TGTGCCAGCAGTATAAACCGACAGACCTATGGCTACACCTTC
J gene: TRBJ2-3; V gene: TRBV10-3; D gene: -; clone size: medium-sized; CDR3 protein: CAISNPLRQGPSTDTQYF; CDR3 DNA: TGTGCCATCAGCAACCCTCTTCGCCAGGGGCCGAGCACAGATACGCAGTATTTT
J gene: TRBJ2-3; V gene: TRBV5-6; D gene: TRBD1; clone size: -; CDR3 protein: CASSFGTGGSDTQYF; CDR3 DNA: TGTGCCAGCAGCTTCGGGACAGGGGGCTCAGATACGCAGTATTTT
J gene: TRBJ2-3; V gene: TRBV9; D gene: -; clone size: once; CDR3 protein: CASTRSTFRTDTQYF; CDR3 DNA: TGTGCCAGCACCCGTAGCACCTTTCGCACAGATACGCAGTATTTT
J gene: TRBJ1-1; V gene: TRBV5-1; D gene: -; clone size: -; CDR3 protein: CASSSADTEAFF; CDR3 DNA: TGCGCCAGCAGCTCCGCGGACACTGAAGCTTTCTTT
J gene: TRBJ2-3; V gene: TRBV11-3; D gene: -; clone size: once; CDR3 protein: CASSLGVGVKDTQYF; CDR3 DNA: TGTGCCAGCAGCTTAGGTGTGGGAGTTAAAGATACGCAGTATTTT